The 15 T cell receptor beta chains below all came from one sample that was sequenced in a study of T cell responses to AZD1222 COVID-19 vaccine. Assay: immunoSEQ multiplex PCR; the TCRdb copy retains only in-frame clones and omits some. Here the sample spans roughly 100,000 clones, 85% to 90% being singletons. Sequenced here: peripheral blood, sampled on day 0 of AZD1222 vaccination. These receptors were taken from an adult in good health.

This chain links TRBV7-2 with TRBJ1-1; D is undetermined. The CDR3 has 15 residues. Trimming left V 2 bases short and J 3 bases short, with 13 bases between. Germline V lookup: CDR1 SGHTA, CDR2 FQGNSA. CDR3 residues: CASSLPDPGDTEAFF. The CDR3, as DNA: TGTGCCAGCAGCTTACCGGACCCCGGGGACACTGAAGCTTTCTTT. The full variable domain, rest sourced from reference TRBV7-2 and TRBJ1-1, is GAGVSQSPSNKVTEKGKDVELRCDPISGHTALYWYRQSLGQGLEFLIYFQGNSAPDKSGLPSDRFSAERTGGSVSTLTIQRTQQEDSAVYLCASSLPDPGDTEAFFGQGTRLTVV.

The chain links TRBV18 to TRBJ1-1; no definite D call. The germline CDR1 and CDR2 sequences are KGHSH and LQKENI. The CDR3 contains 15 residues. The V end was cut by 0 bases, the J end by 5 bases, with 13 bases between. The CDR3 DNA reads TGTGCCAGCTCACCACCGAGTTTGGAGAGGACTGAAGCTTTCTTT. Amino acids: CASSPPSLERTEAFF. Drawing the rest from reference TRBV18 and TRBJ1-1, the complete variable domain is NAGVMQNPRHLVRRRGQEARLRCSPMKGHSHVYWYRQLPEEGLKFMVYLQKENIIDESGMPKERFSAEFPKEGPSILRIQQVVRGDSAAYFCASSPPSLERTEAFFGQGTRLTVV.

The chain has TRBV7-9 and TRBJ2-5, with D perhaps TRBD2 (6 bases). V lost 5 bases to trimming and J lost 1 base, with 14 bases between them. The CDR3 is 15 amino acids. Germline V CDR1 and CDR2: SEHNR, FQNEAQ (reference sequence). The CDR3 reads CASSVWSGGQETQYF. CDR3 DNA sequence: TGTGCCAGCAGCGTTTGGTCCGGGGGCCAAGAGACCCAGTACTTC.

This clone showed up just once. The chain couples TRBV30 to TRBJ2-7; TRBD2 matches at 7 bases. Germline V CDR1 and CDR2: GTSNPN, SVGIG (reference sequence). Germline trimming cut 0 bases from V and 9 bases from J; bases unmatched to any gene: 8. The CDR3 covers 13 residues. CDR3 protein: CAWSVQGPGGQYF. For the CDR3, the DNA is TGTGCCTGGAGTGTACAAGGCCCGGGGGGGCAGTACTTC.

The chain is built from TRBV11-3 and TRBJ2-3; the D is unclear. This CDR3 spans 15 amino acids. V lost 4 bases and J 0 bases, leaving 11 bases between the germline ends. The V gene's germline CDR1 is SGHNT and CDR2 YENEEA. CDR3 protein: CASSSRATSTDTQYF. In DNA form, the CDR3 reads TGTGCCAGCAGCTCACGGGCGACTAGCACAGATACGCAGTATTTT.

The chain uses TRBV4-1 and TRBJ1-3; no definite D call. Germline V CDR1 and CDR2: MGHRA, YSYEKL. The germline V and J ends were trimmed by 4 bases and 1 base, with 14 bases remaining between them. CDR3 size: 16 residues. The DNA of the CDR3 is TGCGCCAGCAGCCTAGTAGCTTCCAGTTCTGGAAACACCATATATTTT. It specifies CASSLVASSSGNTIYF.

The chain carries TRBV28 and TRBJ1-2, with 11 bases matching TRBD1. With 2 bases clipped from V and 5 bases from J, the junction kept 7 bases outside the gene matches. This CDR3 has 16 amino acids. Germline V lookup: CDR1 MDHEN, CDR2 SYDVKM. This CDR3 is CASSLPRTGGVYGYTF. The CDR3 DNA sequence: TGTGCCAGCAGTTTACCTCGGACAGGGGGCGTTTATGGCTACACCTTC.

J is TRBJ1-5 and V is TRBV3-1 (or the pseudogene TRBV3-2), with D uncertain. Trimming left V 4 bases short and J 7 bases short, with 11 bases between. The CDR3 runs 13 residues. Germline CDR1 is LGHDT and CDR2 is YNNKEL (reference sequence). CDR3 DNA sequence: TGTGCCAGCAGCCTGCGGGTTGGGCAGCCCCAGCATTTT. It specifies CASSLRVGQPQHF.

CDR3 residues: CASSLSRTANTEAFF. The CDR3, as DNA: TGTGCCAGCAGCTTGTCTCGGACAGCGAACACTGAAGCTTTCTTT. The chain is built from TRBV5-5 and TRBJ1-1, with a tentative D call TRBD1 (6 bases). Germline V gene lookup returns CDR1 SGHKS and CDR2 YYEKEE (reference sequence). V was pared by 1 base and J by 1 base, with 11 bases between. There are 15 residues in the CDR3.

The chain links TRBV6-1 to TRBJ1-5, with a weak D call TRBD1 (5 bases). There are 13 residues in the CDR3. The germline gives CDR1 MNHNS, CDR2 SASEGT. Trimming left V 2 bases short and J 8 bases short, with 10 bases between. CDR3 residues: CASSENRQKPQHF. The CDR3 DNA reads as TGTGCCAGCAGTGAAAATCGACAGAAGCCCCAGCATTTT.

The V and J genes are TRBV25-1 and TRBJ1-1, with 9 bases lining up with TRBD1. Germline V gives CDR1 MGHDK, CDR2 SYGVNS. The CDR3 extends over 15 amino acids. Trimming removed 1 base from V and 2 bases from J; junction bases left unmatched: 2. CDR3 in DNA: TGTGCCAGCAGTGAATGGGACAGGGAAAACACTGAAGCTTTCTTT. Protein: CASSEWDRENTEAFF. The full variable domain, with the rest looked up from reference TRBV25-1 and TRBJ1-1, is EADIYQTPRYLVIGTGKKITLECSQTMGHDKMYWYQQDPGMELHLIHYSYGVNSTEKGDLSSESTVSRIRTEHFPLTLESARPSHTSQYLCASSEWDRENTEAFFGQGTRLTVV.

The J gene is TRBJ2-4, the V gene TRBV6-5; TRBD2 aligns across 9 bases. CDR3 length: 14 amino acids. The trim removed 4 bases at V and 9 bases at J, leaving 7 bases unmatched. Germline V gene sequence: CDR1 MNHEY, CDR2 SVGAGI. The CDR3 sequence: CASSFRLAGSIQYF. As DNA, the CDR3 is TGTGCCAGCAGTTTTCGTCTAGCGGGGAGCATTCAGTACTTC.

V is TRBV6-4 and J is TRBJ1-6; D is unclear. The CDR3 runs 15 residues. V lost 2 bases and J 10 bases, leaving 15 bases between the germline ends. The germline V gene encodes CDR1 MRHNA and CDR2 SNTAGT. CDR3 DNA sequence: TGTGCCAGCAGTGACGTACCCGGGAATGGATCACCCCTCCACTTT. Residues: CASSDVPGNGSPLHF.

The V call is TRBV2, the J call TRBJ2-7; a possible D gene is TRBD2 (6 bases). The CDR3 is made up of 11 amino acids. Trimming took off 11 bases at V and 6 bases at J, with 14 bases between the two ends. Germline V gene lookup returns CDR1 SNHLY and CDR2 FYNNEI. CDR3 loop: CAGAGLREQYF. CDR3 sequence (DNA): TGTGCCGGCGCGGGGCTCCGCGAGCAGTACTTC.

This CDR3 reads CASSSPQETQYF. The CDR3 bases are TGCGCCAGCAGCTCCCCTCAAGAGACCCAGTACTTC. The gene calls are TRBV5-1 and TRBJ2-5; the D is unclear. From germline, CDR1 is SGHRS and CDR2 YFSETQ. V was cut by 3 bases and J by 2 bases, with 5 bases left in between. The CDR3 runs 12 residues.